This T cell receptor (beta chain) was identified in a study of blood T cell repertoires in COVID-19. Study overall: Some COVID-19 samples were acute and others convalescent; all came from the United States, Italy and Spain. Sources were T cells, B-cell-depleted T cells, or PBMCs; the material itself was cDNA or gDNA.

The CDR3 extends over 15 amino acids. V shed 5 bases, J shed 2 bases, and the junction held 4 bases outside the gene matches. Germline lookup yields CDR1 SGHDN and CDR2 FVKESK. In the original processing: Scientists estimated how many nucleated cells there were by amplifying reference gene primers. The table came from immunoSEQ multiplex PCR; TCRdb's copy has only in-frame clones and leaves some out. For V, J and clone size, that table is used; D and trimming come from the DNA. Of 110,000 to 150,000 clones in the sample, roughly 91% were seen once. The rearrangement links TRBV14 to TRBJ2-2; 8 bases align to TRBD1. The clonotype originates from a man between 60 and 75 years old with active or convalescent COVID-19. Sequencing was performed on peripheral blood. The CDR3, as DNA: TGTGCCAGCAGCGGGGGACAGGTCAACACCGGGGAGCTGTTTTTT. Protein: CASSGGQVNTGELFF.